This TCR beta chain comes out of a study of cytomegalovirus exposure and HLA in healthy donors. This clone showed up just a few times. This PCR relied on a set of 60 Vbeta primers and 13 Jbeta primers. Clones were read by immunoSEQ multiplex PCR, and TCRdb kept only the in-frame ones, dropping some. The sample consists of 120,000 or so clones, around 76% of them appearing once. The sequenced sample consisted of PBMCs. This receptor was obtained from a man in his fifties or sixties in good health and CMV-seropositive.

In DNA form, the CDR3 reads TGCGCCAGCAGCTTGGGAGCGGGAGGGCTCACAGATACGCAGTATTTT. This codes for CASSLGAGGLTDTQYF. The rearrangement uses TRBV5-1 and TRBJ2-3, with 10 bases matching TRBD2. This CDR3 is 16 amino acids long. V shed 0 bases, J shed 2 bases, and the junction held 3 bases outside the gene matches. The germline CDR1 and CDR2 sequences are SGHRS and YFSETQ.